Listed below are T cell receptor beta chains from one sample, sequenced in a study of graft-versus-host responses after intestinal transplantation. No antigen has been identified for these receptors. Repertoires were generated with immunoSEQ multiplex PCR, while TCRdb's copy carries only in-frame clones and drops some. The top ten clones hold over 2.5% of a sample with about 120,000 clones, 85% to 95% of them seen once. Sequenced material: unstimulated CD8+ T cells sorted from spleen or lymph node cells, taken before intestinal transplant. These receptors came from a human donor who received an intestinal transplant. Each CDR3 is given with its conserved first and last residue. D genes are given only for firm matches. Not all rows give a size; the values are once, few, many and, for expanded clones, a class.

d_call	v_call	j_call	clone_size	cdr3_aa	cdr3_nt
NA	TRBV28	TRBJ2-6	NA	CASSLYSGANVLTF	TGTGCCAGCAGTTTGTACTCTGGGGCCAACGTCCTGACTTTC
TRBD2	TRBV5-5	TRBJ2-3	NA	CASSLEEGGWTDTQYF	TGTGCCAGCAGCTTGGAAGAGGGAGGGTGGACAGATACGCAGTATTTT
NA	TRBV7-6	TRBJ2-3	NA	CASSFGSGPSIAVTQYF	TGTGCCAGCAGCTTTGGTAGCGGCCCATCAATAGCGGTTACGCAGTATTTT
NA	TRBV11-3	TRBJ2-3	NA	CASSFGSTPQYF	TGTGCCAGCAGCTTTGGGAGTACACCGCAGTATTTT
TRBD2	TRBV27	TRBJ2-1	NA	CASSPPGLAGGEQFF	TGTGCCAGCAGTCCTCCGGGACTAGCGGGGGGCGAGCAGTTCTTC
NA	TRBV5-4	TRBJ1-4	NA	CASPGATNEKLFF	TGTGCCAGCCCAGGGGCAACTAATGAAAAACTGTTTTTT
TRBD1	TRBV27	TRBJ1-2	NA	CASSSLGPTGGSYGYTF	TGTGCCAGCAGTTCATTAGGCCCAACAGGGGGCTCCTATGGCTACACCTTC
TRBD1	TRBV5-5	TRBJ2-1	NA	CASRGTGNEQFF	TGTGCCAGCAGGGGGACAGGCAATGAGCAGTTCTTC
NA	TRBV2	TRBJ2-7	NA	CASTEDGEEQYF	TGTGCCAGCACTGAGGACGGGGAGGAGCAGTACTTC
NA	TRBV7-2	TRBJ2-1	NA	CASTQLSNEQFF	TGTGCCAGTACGCAGCTGAGCAATGAGCAGTTCTTC
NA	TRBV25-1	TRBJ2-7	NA	CASSELTRAEQYF	TGTGCCAGCAGTGAACTAACCAGGGCCGAGCAGTACTTC
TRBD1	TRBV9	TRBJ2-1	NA	CASSVVGTGGHSYNEQFF	TGTGCCAGCAGCGTAGTAGGGACAGGGGGCCACTCCTACAATGAGCAGTTCTTC
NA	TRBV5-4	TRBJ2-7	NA	CATSIGYEQYF	TGTGCCACTTCCATTGGGTACGAGCAGTACTTC
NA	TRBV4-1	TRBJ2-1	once	CASSGNTDEQFF	TGCGCCAGCAGCGGAAATACGGATGAGCAGTTCTTC
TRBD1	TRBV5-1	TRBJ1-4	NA	CASTLRGTGGEKLFF	TGCGCCAGTACCCTAAGAGGGACAGGTGGTGAAAAACTGTTTTTT
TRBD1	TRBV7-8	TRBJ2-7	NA	CASSLYYNRGISYEQYF	TGTGCCAGCAGCTTATATTACAACAGGGGGATCTCCTACGAGCAGTACTTC
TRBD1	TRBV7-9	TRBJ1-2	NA	CASSPGQAYGYTF	TGTGCCAGCAGCCCGGGACAGGCCTATGGCTACACCTTC
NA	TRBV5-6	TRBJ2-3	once	CASSSGIPDTQYF	TGTGCCAGCAGCTCGGGAATCCCAGATACGCAGTATTTT
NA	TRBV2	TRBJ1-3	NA	CARTTGTENTIYF	TGTGCCAGAACAACCGGGACTGAGAACACCATATATTTT
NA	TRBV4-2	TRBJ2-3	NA	CASSQEDYSTDTQYF	TGTGCCAGCAGCCAAGAGGACTACAGCACAGATACGCAGTATTTT
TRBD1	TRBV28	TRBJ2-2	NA	CASSLTGVGPGELFF	TGTGCCAGCAGCCTGACAGGGGTCGGTCCCGGGGAGCTGTTTTTT
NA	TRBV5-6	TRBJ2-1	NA	CASSLFSNEQFF	TGTGCCAGCAGCTTGTTCAGCAATGAGCAGTTCTTC
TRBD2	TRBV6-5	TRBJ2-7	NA	CASKGLAGGHEQYF	TGTGCCAGCAAGGGACTAGCGGGAGGGCACGAGCAGTACTTC
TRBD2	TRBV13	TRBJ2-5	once	CASSPGLAGRSRETQYF	TGTGCCAGCAGCCCTGGACTAGCGGGTAGGAGTAGAGAGACCCAGTACTTC
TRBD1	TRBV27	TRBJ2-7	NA	CASSIGQGDYEQYF	TGTGCCAGCAGTATAGGACAGGGGGACTACGAGCAGTACTTC
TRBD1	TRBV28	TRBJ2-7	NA	CASSSTTGGRSSYEQYF	TGTGCCAGCAGTTCTACTACAGGGGGAAGAAGCTCCTACGAGCAGTACTTC
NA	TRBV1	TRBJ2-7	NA	CTSSQDQDRLAGSYEQYF	TGCACCAGCAGCCAAGATCAGGATCGCCTAGCGGGGTCGTACGAGCAGTACTTC
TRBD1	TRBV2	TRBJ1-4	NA	CASTGTGRNEKLFF	TGTGCCAGCACAGGGACAGGGCGTAATGAAAAACTGTTTTTT
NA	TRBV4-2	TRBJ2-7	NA	CASSQDGRTGYEQYF	TGTGCCAGCAGCCAAGATGGCAGGACCGGGTACGAGCAGTACTTC
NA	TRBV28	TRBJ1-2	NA	CASTQVEGARGYTF	TGTGCCAGCACCCAAGTCGAAGGGGCGCGTGGCTACACCTTC
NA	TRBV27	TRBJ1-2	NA	CASSFSGSSSYGYTF	TGTGCCAGCAGTTTTTCGGGGTCGTCTAGCTATGGCTACACCTTC
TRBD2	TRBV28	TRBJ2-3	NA	CASSPPASGLTYAQYF	TGTGCCAGCAGCCCCCCCGCTAGCGGTCTGACTTATGCGCAGTATTTT
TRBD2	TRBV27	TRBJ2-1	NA	CASSSTWTSGSLWQFF	TGTGCCAGCAGTTCCACCTGGACTAGCGGGAGCCTCTGGCAGTTCTTC